What follows is one TCR beta chain and its context. These data originate in a study of blood T cell repertoires in COVID-19. V lost 1 base to trimming and J lost 4 bases, with 16 bases between them. CDR1 and CDR2 from the germline V gene are GTSNPN and SVGIG (reference sequence). This CDR3 has 15 amino acids. The repertoire was sequenced with immunoSEQ multiplex PCR; TCRdb's copy has only in-frame clones and lacks some. The table lists about 330,000 clones, 70% to 90% of them singletons. The chain combines TRBV30 with TRBJ1-1; D possibly corresponds to TRBD1 (6 bases). The origin of this receptor is a young woman who had recovered from COVID-19. The sequenced sample was PBMCs or T cells enriched from blood (not recorded which). The CDR3 here is CAWSARTGLGTEAFF. Here the CDR3 DNA reads TGTGCCTGGAGTGCCCGAACAGGGTTGGGCACTGAAGCTTTCTTT. The full variable domain, with the rest looked up from reference TRBV30 and TRBJ1-1, is SQTIHQWPATLVQPVGSPLSLECTVEGTSNPNLYWYRQAAGRGLQLLFYSVGIGQISSEVPQNLSASRPQDRQFILSSKKLLLSDSGFYLCAWSARTGLGTEAFFGQGTRLTVV.